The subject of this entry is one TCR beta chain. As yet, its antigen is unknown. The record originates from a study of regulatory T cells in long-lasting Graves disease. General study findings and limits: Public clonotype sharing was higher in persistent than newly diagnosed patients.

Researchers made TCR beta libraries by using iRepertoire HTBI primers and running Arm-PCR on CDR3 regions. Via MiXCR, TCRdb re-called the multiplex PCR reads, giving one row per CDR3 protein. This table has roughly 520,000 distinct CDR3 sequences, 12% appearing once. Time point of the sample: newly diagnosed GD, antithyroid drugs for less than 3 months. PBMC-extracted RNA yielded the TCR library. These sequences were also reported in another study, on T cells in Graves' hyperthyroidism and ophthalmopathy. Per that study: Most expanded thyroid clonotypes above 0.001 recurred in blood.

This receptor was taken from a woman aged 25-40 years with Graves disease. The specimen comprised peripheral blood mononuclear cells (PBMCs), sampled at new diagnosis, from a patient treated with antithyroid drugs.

The CDR3 loop reads CSARALQGSGEKLFF. The CDR3 bases are TGCAGTGCTAGAGCCTTACAGGGCTCGGGAGAAAAACTGTTTTTT. V and J are TRBV20-1 and TRBJ1-4; tentative D call: TRBD1 (6 bases). The CDR3 is 15 residues long. V was shortened by 1 base and J by 8 bases, with 17 bases between the two germline ends. From germline, CDR1 is DFQATT and CDR2 SNEGSKA (reference sequence).